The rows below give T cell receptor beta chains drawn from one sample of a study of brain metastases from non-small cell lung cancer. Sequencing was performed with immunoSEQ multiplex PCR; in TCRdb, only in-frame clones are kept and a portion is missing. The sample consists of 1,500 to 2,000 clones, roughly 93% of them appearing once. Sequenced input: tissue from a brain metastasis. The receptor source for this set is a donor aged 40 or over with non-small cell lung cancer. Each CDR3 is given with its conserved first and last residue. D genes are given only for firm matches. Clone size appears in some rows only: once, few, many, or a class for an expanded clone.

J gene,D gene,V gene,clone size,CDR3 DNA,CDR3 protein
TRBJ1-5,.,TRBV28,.,TGTGCCAGCAGTTGGGACATTTATAGCAATCAGCCCCAGCATTTT,CASSWDIYSNQPQHF
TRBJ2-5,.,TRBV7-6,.,TGTGCCAGCAGCCGCAATAGGGGAAAAGAGACCCAGTACTTC,CASSRNRGKETQYF
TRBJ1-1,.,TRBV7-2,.,TGTGCCAGCAGCTTTCAGGTAGGAATTGAAGCTTTCTTT,CASSFQVGIEAFF
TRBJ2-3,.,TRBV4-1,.,TGCGCCAGCAGGAGAGGGGGGGGGCTCGTAGATACGCAGTATTTT,CASRRGGGLVDTQYF
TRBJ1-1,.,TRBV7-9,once,TGTGCCAGCAGCAAACGGGACACCCCTGGCAGAATAACTTTCTTT,CASSKRDTPGRITFF
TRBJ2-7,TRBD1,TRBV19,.,TGTGCCAGTAGATTGGACAGGGGTTACGAGCAGTACTTC,CASRLDRGYEQYF
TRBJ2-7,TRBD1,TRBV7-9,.,TGTGCCAGCAGCCTAGGACAGGGGGGGAGCTACGAGCAGTACTTC,CASSLGQGGSYEQYF
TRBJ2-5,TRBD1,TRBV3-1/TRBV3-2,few,TGTGCCAGCAGCCAAGGCGTACCGGGACAGGGGTTCGAGAAGACCCAGTACTTC,CASSQGVPGQGFEKTQYF
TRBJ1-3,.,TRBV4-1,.,TGCGCCAGCAGCCCAACCACCGGGACGCAGGGAGCAAACACCATATATTTT,CASSPTTGTQGANTIYF
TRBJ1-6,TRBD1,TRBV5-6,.,TGTGCCAGCAGCTTTGGGATCACAGGGGATAATTCACCCCTCCACTTT,CASSFGITGDNSPLHF
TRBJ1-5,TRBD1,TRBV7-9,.,TGTGCCAGCAGCGGGGGACAGGACAATCAGCCCCAGCATTTT,CASSGGQDNQPQHF
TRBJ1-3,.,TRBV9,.,TGTGCCAGCAGCGTAGGATTTGGATACTCTGGAAACACCATATATTTT,CASSVGFGYSGNTIYF
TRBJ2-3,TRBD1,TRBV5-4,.,TGTGCCAGCAGCTTTCCGGGACAGGGATTTATATCTCCTAACACAGATACGCAGTATTTT,CASSFPGQGFISPNTDTQYF
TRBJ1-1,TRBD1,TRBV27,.,TGTGCCAGCAGTAAGGGACAGATGAACACTGAAGCTTTCTTT,CASSKGQMNTEAFF
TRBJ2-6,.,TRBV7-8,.,TGTGCCAGCAGCATCGACTTAGCTGGGGCCAACGTCCTGACTTTC,CASSIDLAGANVLTF
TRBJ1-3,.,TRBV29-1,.,TGCAGCGTTGCGGGCGGGGAGTCTGGAAACACCATATATTTT,CSVAGGESGNTIYF
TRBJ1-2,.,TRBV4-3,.,TGCGCCAGCACCGTGGGCCTAGCTAACTATGGCTACACCTTC,CASTVGLANYGYTF
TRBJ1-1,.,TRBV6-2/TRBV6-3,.,TGTGCCAGCAGTCCAGAGGGAATAAACACTGAAGCTTTCTTT,CASSPEGINTEAFF
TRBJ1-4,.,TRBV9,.,TGTGCCAGCAGCGTAGCCTCGGGTTGGACGGAAGAAAAACTGTTTTTT,CASSVASGWTEEKLFF
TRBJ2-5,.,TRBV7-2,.,TGTGCCAGCAGCTTAGCGCGGGACCCGGCGGAAACCCAGTACTTC,CASSLARDPAETQYF
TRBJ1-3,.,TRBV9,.,TGTGCCAGCAGCCCAGCGGGCCCCTCTGGAAACACCATATATTTT,CASSPAGPSGNTIYF
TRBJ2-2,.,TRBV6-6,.,TGTGCCAGCAGGAGCCTCACCGGGGAGCTGTTTTTT,CASRSLTGELFF
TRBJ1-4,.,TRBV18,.,TGTGCCAGCTCACCGGTACACCCGGGGGAAAAACTGTTTTTT,CASSPVHPGEKLFF
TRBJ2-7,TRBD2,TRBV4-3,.,TGCGCCAGCAGCCAAGACTTGGGAGGGGTGGGCTCCTACGAGCAGTACTTC,CASSQDLGGVGSYEQYF
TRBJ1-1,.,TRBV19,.,TGTGCCAGTAGCCCGGGACGGCTTGAAGCTTTCTTT,CASSPGRLEAFF
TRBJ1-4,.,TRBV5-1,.,TGCGCCAGCAGCTTGGGCATCGGCGAAAAACTGTTTTTT,CASSLGIGEKLFF
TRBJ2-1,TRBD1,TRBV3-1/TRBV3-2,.,TGTGCCAGCAGCCCAGGACAGGGAGTCTTCTTC,CASSPGQGVFF
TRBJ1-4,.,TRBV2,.,TGTGCCGGACTCAGGGTGTTGGCTAATGAAAAACTGTTTTTT,CAGLRVLANEKLFF